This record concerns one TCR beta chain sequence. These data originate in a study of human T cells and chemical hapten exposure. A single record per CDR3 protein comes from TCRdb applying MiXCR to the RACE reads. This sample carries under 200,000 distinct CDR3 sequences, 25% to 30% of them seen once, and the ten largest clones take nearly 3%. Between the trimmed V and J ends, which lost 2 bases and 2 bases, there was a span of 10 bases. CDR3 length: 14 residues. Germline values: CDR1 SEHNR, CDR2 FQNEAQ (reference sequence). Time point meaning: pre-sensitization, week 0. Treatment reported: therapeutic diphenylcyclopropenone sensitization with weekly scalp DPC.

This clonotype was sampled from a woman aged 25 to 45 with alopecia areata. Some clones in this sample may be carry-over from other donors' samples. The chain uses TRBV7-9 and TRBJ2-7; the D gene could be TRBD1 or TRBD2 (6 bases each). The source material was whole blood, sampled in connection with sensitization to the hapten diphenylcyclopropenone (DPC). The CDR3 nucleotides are TGTGCCAGCAGCTTAACCCGGGGGCCCTACGAGCAGTACTTC. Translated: CASSLTRGPYEQYF. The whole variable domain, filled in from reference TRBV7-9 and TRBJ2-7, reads DTGVSQNPRHKITKRGQNVTFRCDPISEHNRLYWYRQTLGQGPEFLTYFQNEAQLEKSRLLSDRFSAERPKGSFSTLEIQRTEQGDSAMYLCASSLTRGPYEQYFGPGTRLTVT.